These 26 T cell receptor beta chains were all obtained from the same sample, sequenced in a study of shared clonotypes between healthy human individuals. Here immunoSEQ multiplex PCR was the method, and the copy in TCRdb shows in-frame clones only, minus some. The top ten hold 0.13% of the sample, which has millions of clones, about 95% seen once. The sequencing sample was made of naive CD4+ T cells sorted from blood. Subset denoted: CD45RA+ positively selected. The source is a man between 18 and 35 years old in good health.

Written as DNA, the CDR3 is TGTGCCAGCAGCTCCGGACTAGCGGGGCGTAACGAGCAGTACTTC. It codes for CASSSGLAGRNEQYF. V usage is TRBV11-2 and J usage is TRBJ2-7; 12 nucleotides match TRBD2. Germline V gives CDR1 SGHAT, CDR2 FQNNGV. CDR3 length: 15 amino acids. V was clipped by 4 bases and J by 5 bases; unmatched bases: 6.

The chain has TRBV30 and TRBJ1-6; D call uncertain. This CDR3 has 21 amino acids. The V end was cut by 1 base, the J end by 0 bases, with 25 bases between. Germline V CDR1 and CDR2: GTSNPN, SVGIG (reference sequence). This chain's CDR3 is CAWSAGLTAILEGSYNSPLHF. Written as DNA, the CDR3 is TGTGCCTGGAGTGCTGGGTTGACCGCTATCCTCGAAGGCTCCTATAATTCACCCCTCCACTTT.

The chain joins TRBV9 to TRBJ2-3, with D perhaps TRBD2 (7 bases). This CDR3 is built from 15 residues. CDR1 is SGDLS, CDR2 YYNGEE, per germline. V was clipped by 4 bases and J by 4 bases, with 16 bases between them. As DNA, the CDR3 is TGTGCCAGCAGCCCCTCCCCGGGGGGCCCAGATACGCAGTATTTT. Protein product: CASSPSPGGPDTQYF.

This rearrangement joins TRBV28 to TRBJ2-7; D gene unclear. Germline V lookup: CDR1 MDHEN, CDR2 SYDVKM. CDR3 size: 13 residues. V lost 4 bases and J 2 bases, leaving 9 bases between the germline ends. The CDR3 loop reads CASSSALAYEQYF. CDR3 nucleotide sequence: TGTGCCAGCAGTTCCGCGCTAGCCTACGAGCAGTACTTC.

DNA for the CDR3: TGTGCCAGCAGCAAACCGGCGACGGTGAGTCGGTCGTTAACTGAAGCTTTCTTT. Encoded protein: CASSKPATVSRSLTEAFF. The chain is built from TRBV21-1 and TRBJ1-1. TRBV21-1 is a recognized pseudogene. The length of the CDR3 is 18 residues.

The V gene is TRBV5-1, the J gene TRBJ2-1; possibly TRBD1 or TRBD2 for D (6 bases each). CDR3 size: 15 residues. Trimming took off 7 bases at V and 2 bases at J, with 16 bases between the two ends. The germline CDR1 and CDR2 sequences are SGHRS and YFSETQ. The CDR3 nucleotides read TGCGCCAGCTCTCCCGGGGGCCCCACCTACAATGAGCAGTTCTTC. This sequence encodes CASSPGGPTYNEQFF.

The chain is built from TRBV30 and TRBJ2-3, with D hard to call. This CDR3 is 14 amino acids long. V lost 7 bases to trimming and J lost 0 bases, with 14 bases between them. Germline-derived CDR1 and CDR2 are GTSNPN and SVGIG (reference sequence). The CDR3 reads CASIPRASTDTQYF. DNA of the CDR3: TGTGCCTCCATACCCCGGGCTAGCACAGATACGCAGTATTTT.

The J gene is TRBJ1-1, the V gene TRBV28; 7 nucleotides align to TRBD1. The ends lost 7 bases at V and 6 bases at J; junction bases unmatched: 8. CDR1 is MDHEN and CDR2 is SYDVKM in the germline V gene. This CDR3 region has 13 residues. The CDR3 DNA follows: TGTGCCAGCATCCTCTTTGACAGGGCTGAAGCTTTCTTT. Its protein is CASILFDRAEAFF.

The rearrangement joins TRBV6-1 to TRBJ2-1; D possibly corresponds to TRBD2 (6 bases). This CDR3 has 13 amino acids. Trimming took 6 bases from V and 10 from J, leaving 16 bases between them. The germline gives CDR1 MNHNS, CDR2 SASEGT. CDR3 in amino acids: CASRRGPGGEQFF. The CDR3 bases are TGTGCCAGCAGGAGGGGACCTGGGGGGGAGCAGTTCTTC.

The V call is TRBV6-1, the J call TRBJ2-7; 7 nucleotides line up with TRBD1. The CDR3 is 16 residues long. Per the germline V gene, CDR1 is MNHNS and CDR2 is SASEGT. After removal of 0 bases from V and 0 bases from J, the junction contained 5 bases not matched to a gene. The CDR3 sequence is CASSEAGTVSSYEQYF. The CDR3, as DNA: TGTGCCAGCAGTGAAGCAGGGACAGTGAGCTCCTACGAGCAGTACTTC.

The chain combines TRBV18 with TRBJ2-7; the D gene is possibly TRBD1 (6 bases). CDR3 length equals 15 residues. Germline V gene lookup returns CDR1 KGHSH and CDR2 LQKENI. V lost 4 bases to trimming and J lost 9 bases, with 22 bases between them. CDR3 coding DNA: TGTGCCAGCTCACTAAGCCCAGCGGATGGGGGCGGGCAGTACTTC. It is translated as CASSLSPADGGGQYF.

Turning to this clone: The sample contains more than one DNA sequence encoding this CDR3. The chain combines TRBV19 with TRBJ2-7, with TRBD2 matching over 11 bases. The CDR3 is 15 residues long. CDR1 LNHDA and CDR2 SQIVND come from the germline V gene (reference sequence). J was trimmed by 0 bases and V by 3 bases; bases with no gene match: 1. CDR3 bases: TGTGCCAGTAGTATTCTAGCGGGAGGCTCCTACGAGCAGTACTTC. As protein: CASSILAGGSYEQYF.

The J gene is TRBJ2-5, the V gene TRBV4-1; either TRBD1 or TRBD2 may fit D (6 bases each). The germline V gene encodes CDR1 MGHRA and CDR2 YSYEKL. The V and J ends lost 2 bases and 5 bases respectively, with 36 bases between them. The CDR3 contains 22 residues. The CDR3: CASSQFRGWTAGPGQGRETQYF. CDR3 nucleotides: TGCGCCAGCAGCCAATTCCGCGGATGGACTGCTGGCCCCGGGCAGGGGAGGGAGACCCAGTACTTC.

V is TRBV20-1 and J is TRBJ2-7; no clear D. The CDR3 is 11 amino acids. Trimming removed 5 bases at V and 5 bases at J, with 10 bases between. The germline V gene has CDR1 DFQATT and CDR2 SNEGSKA (reference sequence). The CDR3 DNA is TGCAGTGCTGGACCTCGGAACGAGCAGTACTTC. The encoded protein is CSAGPRNEQYF.

The CDR3 is CASRDRVFYEQYF. The CDR3 nucleotides are TGTGCCAGCCGGGACAGGGTATTCTACGAGCAGTACTTC. The V and J genes are TRBV6-1 and TRBJ2-7; 9 bases are a match to TRBD1. In germline, CDR1 is MNHNS, CDR2 SASEGT. The CDR3 extends over 13 amino acids. Unmatched junction bases numbered 5, after V lost 8 bases and J lost 3 bases.

The J gene is TRBJ1-6, the V gene TRBV7-9; 10 bases align to TRBD1. Losses at the gene ends were 1 base for V and 7 bases for J; bases not matched to a gene: 4. This CDR3 is built from 16 residues. Germline loops: CDR1 SEHNR, CDR2 FQNEAQ (reference sequence). This CDR3 is CASSLGRDRGNSPLHF. CDR3 in DNA: TGTGCCAGCAGCTTAGGTAGGGACAGGGGAAATTCACCCCTCCACTTT.

The V and J genes are TRBV5-1 and TRBJ2-7, with D perhaps TRBD1 or TRBD2 (6 bases each). This CDR3 is built from 15 residues. CDR1 SGHRS and CDR2 YFSETQ come from the germline V gene. V shed 3 bases and J shed 3 bases, with 16 bases lying between them. Here the CDR3 DNA reads TGCGCCAGCAGCTCCCGAGGGGGACTGGGCTACGAGCAGTACTTC. Protein product: CASSSRGGLGYEQYF.

The chain combines TRBV30 with TRBJ1-4; 9 bases line up with TRBD1. The CDR3 contains 14 residues. CDR1 GTSNPN and CDR2 SVGIG come from the germline V gene (reference sequence). Trimming removed 3 bases from V and 7 bases from J; junction bases left unmatched: 6. The CDR3 DNA sequence: TGTGCCTGGAGCGGGACAGGGCTGGGTGAAAAACTGTTTTTT. Its protein product is CAWSGTGLGEKLFF.

V usage is TRBV28 and J usage is TRBJ2-7; the match to TRBD2 covers 12 bases. The CDR3 loop spans 12 amino acids. The germline gives CDR1 MDHEN, CDR2 SYDVKM. V gave up 10 bases and J gave up 4 bases; unmatched junction bases: 2. CDR3 nucleotides: TGTGCCACTAGCGGGGGGGCTTACGAGCAGTACTTC. Its protein product is CATSGGAYEQYF.

The rearrangement joins TRBV10-3 to TRBJ1-1; 9 bases agree with TRBD1. This CDR3 spans 13 amino acids. The junction had 3 bases not matched to a gene; V was cut back by 4 bases and J by 6 bases. The germline gives CDR1 ENHRY, CDR2 SYGVKD. The chain's CDR3 is CAISGTGVPEAFF. In nucleotides, the CDR3 is TGTGCCATCAGTGGGACAGGGGTCCCTGAAGCTTTCTTT.

This sequence joins TRBV5-8 and TRBJ1-2; TRBD1 matches at 12 bases. Germline lookup yields CDR1 SGHTS and CDR2 YDEGEE. V dropped 4 bases and J dropped 2; count of bases not matched to a gene: 9. The CDR3 has 17 amino acids. The CDR3 DNA reads as TGTGCCAGCAGCCTCGGGACAGGGGGCTTCATAAACTATGGCTACACCTTC. It is translated as CASSLGTGGFINYGYTF.

The chain joins TRBV11-2 to TRBJ2-3; no reliable D call. The germline V gene has CDR1 SGHAT and CDR2 FQNNGV. V gave up 5 bases and J gave up 8 bases, with 8 bases separating them. CDR3 length equals 11 residues. The CDR3 reads CASSLESTQYF. The CDR3 coding sequence is TGTGCCAGCAGCCTTGAGAGTACGCAGTATTTT.

The chain employs TRBV19 and TRBJ2-2; D possibly corresponds to TRBD2 (5 bases). CDR3 length equals 17 residues. The ends were cut back, 0 bases at V and 1 base at J, with 12 bases in the middle. Germline assignment: CDR1 LNHDA and CDR2 SQIVND (reference sequence). CDR3 loop: CASSIDPRTLNTGELFF. CDR3 sequence (DNA): TGTGCCAGTAGTATAGATCCACGGACTCTGAACACCGGGGAGCTGTTTTTT.

This chain uses TRBV6-1 with TRBJ2-1; 11 bases fit TRBD2. The germline gives CDR1 MNHNS, CDR2 SASEGT. Trimming at V came to 2 bases and at J to 1 base, leaving 10 bases not matched to a gene. This CDR3 comprises 19 residues. CDR3 sequence (DNA): TGTGCCAGCAGTGAACGAATAGCGGGAGGGTTTAGGTCCTACAATGAGCAGTTCTTC. It yields the protein CASSERIAGGFRSYNEQFF.

The V and J genes are TRBV6-6 and TRBJ1-4; D ambiguous. This CDR3 region has 13 residues. The germline V and J ends were trimmed by 10 bases and 4 bases, with 13 bases remaining between them. CDR1 MNHNY and CDR2 SVGAGI come from the germline V gene (reference sequence). The CDR3 DNA is TGTGCCACCACCGGTTCGGGTAATGAAAAACTGTTTTTT. It encodes CATTGSGNEKLFF.

In DNA, the CDR3 is TGTGCCAGCAGTTACCGAGGCGGGAGGGCCCAAGAGACCCAGTACTTC. Translating gives CASSYRGGRAQETQYF. The chain couples TRBV6-6 to TRBJ2-5; 9 bases align to TRBD2. This CDR3 is built from 16 residues. The V gene's germline CDR1 is MNHNY and CDR2 SVGAGI (reference sequence). V gave up 2 bases and J gave up 1 base; unmatched junction bases: 5.